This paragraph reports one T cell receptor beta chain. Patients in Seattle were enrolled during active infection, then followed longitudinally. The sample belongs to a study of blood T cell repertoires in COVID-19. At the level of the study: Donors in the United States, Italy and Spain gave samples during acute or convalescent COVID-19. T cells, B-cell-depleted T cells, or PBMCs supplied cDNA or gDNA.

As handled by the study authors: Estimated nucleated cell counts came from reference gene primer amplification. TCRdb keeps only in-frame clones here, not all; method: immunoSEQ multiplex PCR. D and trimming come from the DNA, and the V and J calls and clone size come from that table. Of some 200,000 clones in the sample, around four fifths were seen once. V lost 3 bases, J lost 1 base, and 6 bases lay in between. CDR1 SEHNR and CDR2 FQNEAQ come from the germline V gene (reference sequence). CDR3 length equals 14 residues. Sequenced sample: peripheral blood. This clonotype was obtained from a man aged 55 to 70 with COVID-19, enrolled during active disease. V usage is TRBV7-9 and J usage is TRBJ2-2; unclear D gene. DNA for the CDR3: TGTGCCAGCAGCTTGACGGGGAACACCGGGGAGCTGTTTTTT. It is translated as CASSLTGNTGELFF.